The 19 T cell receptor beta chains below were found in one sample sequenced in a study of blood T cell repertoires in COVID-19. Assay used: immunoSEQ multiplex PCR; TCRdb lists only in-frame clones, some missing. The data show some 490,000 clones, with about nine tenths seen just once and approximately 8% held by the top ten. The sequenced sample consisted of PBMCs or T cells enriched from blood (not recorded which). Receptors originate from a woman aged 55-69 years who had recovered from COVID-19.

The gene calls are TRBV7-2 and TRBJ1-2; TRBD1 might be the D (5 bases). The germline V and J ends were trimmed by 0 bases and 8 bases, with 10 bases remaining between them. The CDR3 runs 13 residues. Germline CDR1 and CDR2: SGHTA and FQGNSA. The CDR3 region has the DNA TGTGCCAGCAGCTTAGCCAGGGTGGAAGGCTACACCTTC. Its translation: CASSLARVEGYTF.

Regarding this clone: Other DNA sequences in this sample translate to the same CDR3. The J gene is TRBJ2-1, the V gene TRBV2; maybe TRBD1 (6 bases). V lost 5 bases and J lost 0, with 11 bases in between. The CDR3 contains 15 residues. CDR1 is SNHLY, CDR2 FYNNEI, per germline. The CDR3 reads CASSLQGSSYNEQFF. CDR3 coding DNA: TGTGCCAGCAGTTTACAGGGAAGCTCCTACAATGAGCAGTTCTTC. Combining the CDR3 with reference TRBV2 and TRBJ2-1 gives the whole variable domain EPEVTQTPSHQVTQMGQEVILRCVPISNHLYFYWYRQILGQKVEFLVSFYNNEISEKSEIFDDQFSVERPDGSNFTLKIRSTKLEDSAMYFCASSLQGSSYNEQFFGPGTRLTVL.

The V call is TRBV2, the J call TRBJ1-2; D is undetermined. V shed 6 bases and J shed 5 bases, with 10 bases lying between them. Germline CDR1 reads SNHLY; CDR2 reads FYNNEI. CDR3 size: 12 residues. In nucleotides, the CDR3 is TGTGCCAGCAGGGTGAGCCCATATGGCTACACCTTC. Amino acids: CASRVSPYGYTF.

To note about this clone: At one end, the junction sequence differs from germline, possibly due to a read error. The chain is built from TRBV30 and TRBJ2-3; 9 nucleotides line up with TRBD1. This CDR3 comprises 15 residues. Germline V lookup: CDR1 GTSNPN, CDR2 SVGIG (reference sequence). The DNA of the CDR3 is TGTGCCGGGAGTGCCGGGACAGGGAGGACAGATACGCAGTATTTT. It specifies CAGSAGTGRTDTQYF.

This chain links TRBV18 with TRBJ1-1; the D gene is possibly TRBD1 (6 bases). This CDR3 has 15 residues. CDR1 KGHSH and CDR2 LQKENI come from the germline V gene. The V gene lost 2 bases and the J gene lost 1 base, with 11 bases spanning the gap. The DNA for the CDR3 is TGTGCCAGCTCACCAGGACAGACGCAGAACACTGAAGCTTTCTTT. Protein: CASSPGQTQNTEAFF.

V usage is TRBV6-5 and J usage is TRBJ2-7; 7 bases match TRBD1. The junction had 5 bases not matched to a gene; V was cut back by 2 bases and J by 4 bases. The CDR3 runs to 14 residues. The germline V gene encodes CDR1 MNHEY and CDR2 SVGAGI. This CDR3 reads CASSYTGDGYEQYF. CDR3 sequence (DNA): TGTGCCAGCAGTTACACAGGGGACGGGTACGAGCAGTACTTC.

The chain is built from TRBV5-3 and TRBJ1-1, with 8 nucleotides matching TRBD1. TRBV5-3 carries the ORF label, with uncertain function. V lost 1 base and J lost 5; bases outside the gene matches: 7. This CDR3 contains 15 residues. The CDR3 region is CARSLSGQGGTEAFF. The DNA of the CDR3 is TGTGCCAGAAGCTTGTCCGGACAGGGTGGGACTGAAGCTTTCTTT.

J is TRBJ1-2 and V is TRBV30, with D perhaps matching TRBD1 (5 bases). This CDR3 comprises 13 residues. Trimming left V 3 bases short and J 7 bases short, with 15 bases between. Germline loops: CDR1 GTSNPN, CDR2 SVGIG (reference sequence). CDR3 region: CAWRSAGIGGYTF. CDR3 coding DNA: TGTGCCTGGAGGTCTGCAGGGATAGGTGGCTACACCTTC.

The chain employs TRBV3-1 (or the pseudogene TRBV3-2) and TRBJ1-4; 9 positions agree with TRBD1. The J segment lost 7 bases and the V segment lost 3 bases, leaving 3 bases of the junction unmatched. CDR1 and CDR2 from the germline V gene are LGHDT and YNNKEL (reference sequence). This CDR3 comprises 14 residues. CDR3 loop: CASSQTGGSEKLFF. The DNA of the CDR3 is TGTGCCAGCAGCCAGACAGGGGGTAGTGAAAAACTGTTTTTT.

The DNA for the CDR3 is TGCAGTGTGTTCTCTTCTTGGCAGGCTTTCTTT. Residues: CSVFSSWQAFF. The chain recombines TRBV20-1 with TRBJ1-1, with D unclear. The CDR3 sequence is 11 residues long. CDR1 is DFQATT and CDR2 is SNEGSKA in the germline V gene (reference sequence). Trimming pared 7 bases from V and 11 bases from J, leaving 17 bases between.

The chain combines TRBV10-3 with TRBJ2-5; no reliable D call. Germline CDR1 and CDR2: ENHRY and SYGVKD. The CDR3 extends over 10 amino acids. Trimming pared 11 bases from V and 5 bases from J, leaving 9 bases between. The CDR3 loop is CAAPRETQYF. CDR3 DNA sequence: TGTGCCGCCCCGAGGGAGACCCAGTACTTC.

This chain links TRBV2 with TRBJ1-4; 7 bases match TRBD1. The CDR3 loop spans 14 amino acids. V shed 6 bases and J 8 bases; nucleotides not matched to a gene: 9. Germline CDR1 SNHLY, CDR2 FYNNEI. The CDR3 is CASRSGTVREKLFF. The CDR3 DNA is TGTGCCAGCAGGTCCGGGACAGTCAGGGAAAAACTGTTTTTT. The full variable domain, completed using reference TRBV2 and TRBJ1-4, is EPEVTQTPSHQVTQMGQEVILRCVPISNHLYFYWYRQILGQKVEFLVSFYNNEISEKSEIFDDQFSVERPDGSNFTLKIRSTKLEDSAMYFCASRSGTVREKLFFGSGTQLSVL.

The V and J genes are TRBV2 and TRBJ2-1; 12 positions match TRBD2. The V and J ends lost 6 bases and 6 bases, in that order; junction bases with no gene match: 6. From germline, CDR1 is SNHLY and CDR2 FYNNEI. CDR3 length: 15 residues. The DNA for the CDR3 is TGTGCCAGCAGCGCCGGGACTAGCGGGCCCAATGAGCAGTTCTTC. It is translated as CASSAGTSGPNEQFF.

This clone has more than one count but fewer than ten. CDR3 nucleotides: TGTGCCAGCAGTGAGGACAGGGGAGTTAACCGGGAGCTGTTTTTT. Translating gives CASSEDRGVNRELFF. The gene calls are TRBV3-1 (or the pseudogene TRBV3-2) and TRBJ2-2; 9 bases align to TRBD1. V shed 6 bases, J shed 9 bases, and the junction held 11 bases outside the gene matches. Germline lookup yields CDR1 LGHDT and CDR2 YNNKEL (reference sequence). The CDR3 runs to 15 residues.

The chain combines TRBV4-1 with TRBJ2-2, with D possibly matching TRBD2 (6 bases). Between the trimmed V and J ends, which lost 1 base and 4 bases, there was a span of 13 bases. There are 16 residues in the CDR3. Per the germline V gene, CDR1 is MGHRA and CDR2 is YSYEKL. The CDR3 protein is CASSQGPFGGTGELFF. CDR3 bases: TGCGCCAGCAGCCAAGGTCCGTTCGGGGGCACCGGGGAGCTGTTTTTT.

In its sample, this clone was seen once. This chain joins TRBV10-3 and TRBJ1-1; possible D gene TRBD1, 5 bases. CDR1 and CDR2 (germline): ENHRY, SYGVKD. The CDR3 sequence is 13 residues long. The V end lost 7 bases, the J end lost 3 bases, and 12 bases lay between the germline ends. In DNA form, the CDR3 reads TGTGCCATCACCCACGGGGGGGACACTGAAGCTTTCTTT. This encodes CAITHGGDTEAFF.

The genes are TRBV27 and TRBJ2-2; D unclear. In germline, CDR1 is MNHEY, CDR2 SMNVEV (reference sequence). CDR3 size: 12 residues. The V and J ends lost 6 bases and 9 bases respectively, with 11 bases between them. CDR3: CASSPSARELFF. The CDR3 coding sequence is TGTGCCAGCAGCCCAAGTGCTAGGGAGCTGTTTTTT.

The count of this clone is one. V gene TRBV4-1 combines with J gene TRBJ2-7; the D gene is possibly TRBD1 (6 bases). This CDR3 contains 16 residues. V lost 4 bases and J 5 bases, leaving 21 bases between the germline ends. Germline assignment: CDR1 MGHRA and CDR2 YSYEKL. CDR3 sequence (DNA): TGCGCCAGCAGCCCAAATTCGGACAGTCTCTGGAACGAGCAGTACGTC. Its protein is CASSPNSDSLWNEQYV.

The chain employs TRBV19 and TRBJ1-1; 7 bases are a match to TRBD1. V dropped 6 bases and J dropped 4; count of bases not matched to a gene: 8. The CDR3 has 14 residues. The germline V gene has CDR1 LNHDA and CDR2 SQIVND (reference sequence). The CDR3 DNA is TGTGCCAGTAGCCATCCGACAGGGAGCACTGAAGCTTTCTTT. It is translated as CASSHPTGSTEAFF.